This TCR beta chain emerged from a study of T cell repertoires in cytomegalovirus infection. Study details: CMV infection and matching HLA type were both indicated by public TCR beta signatures.

TCRdb reanalysed the reads using MiXCR and keeps one entry per CDR3 protein. The top ten hold approximately 2.3% of the sample, which has about 310,000 distinct CDR3 sequences, around 9.1% seen once. Points on this clonotype: Its matching antigen is unknown.

Study-level results: Of the TCR beta families, the public ones yielded a cumulative frequency that identified carriers of CMV plus the relevant HLA. Predominance within the ex vivo response was attributable to HLA-C-restricted CMV-specific TCR beta clonotypes.

There are 13 residues in the CDR3. Germline values: CDR1 SEHNR, CDR2 FQNEAQ (reference sequence). V lost 1 base, J lost 8 bases, and 4 bases stayed unmatched. The sequencing input was PBMCs. The source of this sequence is a human donor in good health (CMV status not recorded). Some clones in this sample may be carry-over from other donors' samples. This sequence joins TRBV7-9 and TRBJ1-1, with 7 bases identical to TRBD1. In DNA form, the CDR3 reads TGTGCCAGCAGCTTAGTAGGGGGCGCCGAAGCTTTCTTT. Translation gives CASSLVGGAEAFF.